A selection of T cell receptor beta chains follows, all from one sample in a study of breast tumors, draining lymph nodes, adjacent tissues. TCRdb fed the multiplex PCR reads into MiXCR, producing one record per CDR3 protein. The data contain 270,000 or so distinct CDR3 sequences, around 30% of them singletons. The sample was axillary lymph node tissue. The receptors come from a female donor with breast cancer. Some clones in this sample may be carry-over from other donors' samples. CDR3s include the opening cysteine and the closing phenylalanine or tryptophan. Fields, in order: J gene, V gene, D gene, clone size, CDR3 DNA, CDR3 protein. A D gene is named only where the DNA matches it firmly. Clone size, where shown, is once, few, many, or a class for clones that have expanded.

>TRBJ1-2|TRBV5-1|TRBD1|many
TGCGCCAGCAGCCGGACAGGGGGCGCGAGTGGCTACACCTTC
CASSRTGGASGYTF
>TRBJ2-7|TRBV12-3/TRBV12-4|TRBD2|many
TGTGCCAGCAGCTTTAGCGGGAGTTTGTACGAGCAGTACTTC
CASSFSGSLYEQYF
>TRBJ2-7|TRBV20-1|.|many
TGCAGTGCTAGCGCTCGGGATTACGGCGAGCAGTACTTC
CSASARDYGEQYF
>TRBJ2-7|TRBV5-8|TRBD1|.
TGTGCCAGCAACAACCCGGGACAGGGGAAATACGAGCAGTACTTC
CASNNPGQGKYEQYF
>TRBJ1-3|TRBV20-1|.|many
TGCAGTGCTATGTCCTGGGTAACGAACAGTTCGAGGCGTGGAAACACCATATATTTT
CSAMSWVTNSSRRGNTIYF
>TRBJ2-7|TRBV24-1|.|many
TGTGCCACCTCATCGGGGTATACATACGAGCAGTACTTC
CATSSGYTYEQYF
>TRBJ2-7|TRBV6-5|TRBD1|many
TGTGCCAGCAGTCCAACGGGACAGGGCTACGAGCAGTACTTC
CASSPTGQGYEQYF
>TRBJ2-1|TRBV28|.|few
TGTGCCAGCAGTTTTAGTCTGGCGGGGAAGTCGGTCTTC
CASSFSLAGKSVF
>TRBJ1-5|TRBV6-2/TRBV6-3|TRBD1|many
TGTGCCAGTGGGGACAGTCGAAATCAGCCCCAGCATTTT
CASGDSRNQPQHF
>TRBJ1-3|TRBV3-1|TRBD1|.
TGTGCCAGCAGCCGAGGGGGGACAGGGGTTTTTATGGGAAACACCATATATTTT
CASSRGGTGVFMGNTIYF
>TRBJ1-1|TRBV2|.|.
TGTGCCAGCAGTTTACAAGGGGGTCCTGAAGCTTTCTTT
CASSLQGGPEAFF
>TRBJ2-1|TRBV29-1|.|many
TGCAGCGTCCGCGTTGGATCGAAGCCCAATGAGCAGTTCTTC
CSVRVGSKPNEQFF
>TRBJ1-1|TRBV7-9|TRBD1|.
TGTGCCAGCAGCTTTGGGCACAGGGGCACTGAAGCTTTCTTT
CASSFGHRGTEAFF
>TRBJ2-3|TRBV5-6|.|.
TGTGCCAGCAGCTTAGGGTCGGCAGATACGCAGTATTTT
CASSLGSADTQYF
>TRBJ2-2|TRBV30|.|.
TGTGCCTGGACTCGTCGGGGGGCATACACCGGGGAGCTGTTTTTT
CAWTRRGAYTGELFF
>TRBJ2-7|TRBV19|.|many
TGTGCCAGTAGTATCGTCGCAGGGGAGTACGAGCAGTACTTC
CASSIVAGEYEQYF
>TRBJ2-6|TRBV4-2|TRBD2|many
TGTGCCAGCAGCCAAGATCCTGGGACTAGCTTCTTCTCTGGGGCCAACGTCCTGACTTTC
CASSQDPGTSFFSGANVLTF
>TRBJ1-1|TRBV29-1|.|many
TGCAGCGTTAAACAGGGAGGGAACACTGAAGCTTTCTTT
CSVKQGGNTEAFF
>TRBJ2-1|TRBV24-1|.|many
TGTGCCACCAGTGATCCCCCCAATGAGCAGTTCTTC
CATSDPPNEQFF
>TRBJ1-5|TRBV6-2/TRBV6-3|.|.
TGTGCCAGCAGTTCTAAGGAGCAGCCCCAGCATTTT
CASSSKEQPQHF
>TRBJ2-7|TRBV27|.|few
TGTGCCAGCAGTTTAGTGATGGGGGGCGAGCAGTACTTC
CASSLVMGGEQYF
>TRBJ2-1|TRBV6-1|TRBD1|.
TGTGCCAGCAGGAAATCCGGGACAGGGGGCGGAGATGAGCAGTTCTTC
CASRKSGTGGGDEQFF
>TRBJ1-4|TRBV5-1|.|.
TGCGCCAGCAGCCAGGTACTAGCACAACCGGCGAATGAAAAACTGTTTTTT
CASSQVLAQPANEKLFF
>TRBJ2-4|TRBV9|.|few
TGTGCCAGCAGCGCGGACAGACAAGCCAAAAACATTCAGTACTTC
CASSADRQAKNIQYF
>TRBJ1-5|TRBV6-2/TRBV6-3|.|few
TGTGCCAGCAGTCCAGACAGCTATAGCAATCAGCCCCAGCATTTT
CASSPDSYSNQPQHF
>TRBJ2-2|TRBV20-1|TRBD1|.
TGCAGTGCTAGAGGTGGGGGCAGGGGGTTGTTTTTT
CSARGGGRGLFF
>TRBJ2-2|TRBV19|TRBD2|many
TGTGCCAGTAGTACGAGCGGGGGCACCGGGGAGCTGTTTTTT
CASSTSGGTGELFF
>TRBJ1-2|TRBV10-3|.|many
TGTGCCATCAGTGATGGTCGGTGGGCAGGGGAAACTAACTATGGCTACACCTTC
CAISDGRWAGETNYGYTF
>TRBJ2-1|TRBV12-3/TRBV12-4|TRBD1|many
TGTGCCAGCAGTACGGGACAGCCGGACACCCCTAGCTCCTACAATGAGCAGTTCTTC
CASSTGQPDTPSSYNEQFF
>TRBJ1-5|TRBV20-1|TRBD1|many
TGCAGTGCTAGTCTGACCGGGACAGGGCCTCAGCCCCAGCATTTT
CSASLTGTGPQPQHF
>TRBJ2-5|TRBV27|TRBD2|.
TGTGCCAGCAGGCCGGGACTAGCGGAGGGGTCTCGGACCCAGTACTTC
CASRPGLAEGSRTQYF
>TRBJ2-1|TRBV29-1|TRBD2|many
TGCAGCGTTGGGGGACTAGCGGGGAATGAGCAGTTCTTC
CSVGGLAGNEQFF
>TRBJ1-6|TRBV9|TRBD1|.
TGTGCCAGCAGCGGCGTCGGGACAGGGGTTCGATCACCCCTCCACTTT
CASSGVGTGVRSPLHF
>TRBJ2-5|TRBV30|TRBD1|many
TGTGCCTTCTTCTTACAGGGGTACCAAGAGACCCAGTACTTC
CAFFLQGYQETQYF
>TRBJ2-1|TRBV20-1|.|many
TGCAGTGCAGGGGAGTGGAGCTCCTACAATGAGCAGTTCTTC
CSAGEWSSYNEQFF
>TRBJ2-2|TRBV6-1|.|many
TGTGCCAGCAGCCAGTACACCGGGGAGCTGTTTTTT
CASSQYTGELFF
>TRBJ2-5|TRBV24-1|.|many
TGTGCCACCAGTGACCACGGACAGCAAGAGACCCAGTACTTC
CATSDHGQQETQYF
>TRBJ2-5|TRBV6-5|.|few
TGTGCCAGCAGTTACGGACCCCGGGGGGAGACCCAGTACTTC
CASSYGPRGETQYF
>TRBJ1-1|TRBV7-2|.|.
TGTGCCAGCAGCCCGTTGGGACGGACGTTCATGAACACTGAAGCTTTCTTT
CASSPLGRTFMNTEAFF
>TRBJ2-7|TRBV5-4|TRBD1|many
TGTGCCAGCAGCCGATCCGGGACAGGGCGGTACGAGCAGTACTTC
CASSRSGTGRYEQYF
>TRBJ2-1|TRBV20-1|TRBD2|many
TGCAGTGCTCACGGGAGGGCCTACAATGAGCAGTTCTTC
CSAHGRAYNEQFF
>TRBJ2-2|TRBV4-2|TRBD2|many
TGTGCCAGCAGCCTAGGACTAGGCAACACCGGGGAGCTGTTTTTT
CASSLGLGNTGELFF